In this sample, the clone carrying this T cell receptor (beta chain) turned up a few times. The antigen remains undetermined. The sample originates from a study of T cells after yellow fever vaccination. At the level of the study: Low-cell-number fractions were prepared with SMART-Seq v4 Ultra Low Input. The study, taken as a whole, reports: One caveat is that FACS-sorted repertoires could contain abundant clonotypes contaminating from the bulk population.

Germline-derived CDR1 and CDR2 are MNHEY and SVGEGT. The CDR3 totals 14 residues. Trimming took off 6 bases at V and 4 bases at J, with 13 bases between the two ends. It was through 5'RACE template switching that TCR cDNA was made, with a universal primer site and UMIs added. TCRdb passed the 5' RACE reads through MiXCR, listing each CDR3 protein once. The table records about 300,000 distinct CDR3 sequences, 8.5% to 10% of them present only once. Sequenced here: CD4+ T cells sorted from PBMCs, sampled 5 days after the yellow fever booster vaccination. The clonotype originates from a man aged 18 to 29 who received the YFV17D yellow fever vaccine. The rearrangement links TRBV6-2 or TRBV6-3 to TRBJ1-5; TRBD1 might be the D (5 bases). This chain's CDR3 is CASSHDRKNQPQHF. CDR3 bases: TGTGCCAGCAGCCATGACAGAAAGAATCAGCCCCAGCATTTT.